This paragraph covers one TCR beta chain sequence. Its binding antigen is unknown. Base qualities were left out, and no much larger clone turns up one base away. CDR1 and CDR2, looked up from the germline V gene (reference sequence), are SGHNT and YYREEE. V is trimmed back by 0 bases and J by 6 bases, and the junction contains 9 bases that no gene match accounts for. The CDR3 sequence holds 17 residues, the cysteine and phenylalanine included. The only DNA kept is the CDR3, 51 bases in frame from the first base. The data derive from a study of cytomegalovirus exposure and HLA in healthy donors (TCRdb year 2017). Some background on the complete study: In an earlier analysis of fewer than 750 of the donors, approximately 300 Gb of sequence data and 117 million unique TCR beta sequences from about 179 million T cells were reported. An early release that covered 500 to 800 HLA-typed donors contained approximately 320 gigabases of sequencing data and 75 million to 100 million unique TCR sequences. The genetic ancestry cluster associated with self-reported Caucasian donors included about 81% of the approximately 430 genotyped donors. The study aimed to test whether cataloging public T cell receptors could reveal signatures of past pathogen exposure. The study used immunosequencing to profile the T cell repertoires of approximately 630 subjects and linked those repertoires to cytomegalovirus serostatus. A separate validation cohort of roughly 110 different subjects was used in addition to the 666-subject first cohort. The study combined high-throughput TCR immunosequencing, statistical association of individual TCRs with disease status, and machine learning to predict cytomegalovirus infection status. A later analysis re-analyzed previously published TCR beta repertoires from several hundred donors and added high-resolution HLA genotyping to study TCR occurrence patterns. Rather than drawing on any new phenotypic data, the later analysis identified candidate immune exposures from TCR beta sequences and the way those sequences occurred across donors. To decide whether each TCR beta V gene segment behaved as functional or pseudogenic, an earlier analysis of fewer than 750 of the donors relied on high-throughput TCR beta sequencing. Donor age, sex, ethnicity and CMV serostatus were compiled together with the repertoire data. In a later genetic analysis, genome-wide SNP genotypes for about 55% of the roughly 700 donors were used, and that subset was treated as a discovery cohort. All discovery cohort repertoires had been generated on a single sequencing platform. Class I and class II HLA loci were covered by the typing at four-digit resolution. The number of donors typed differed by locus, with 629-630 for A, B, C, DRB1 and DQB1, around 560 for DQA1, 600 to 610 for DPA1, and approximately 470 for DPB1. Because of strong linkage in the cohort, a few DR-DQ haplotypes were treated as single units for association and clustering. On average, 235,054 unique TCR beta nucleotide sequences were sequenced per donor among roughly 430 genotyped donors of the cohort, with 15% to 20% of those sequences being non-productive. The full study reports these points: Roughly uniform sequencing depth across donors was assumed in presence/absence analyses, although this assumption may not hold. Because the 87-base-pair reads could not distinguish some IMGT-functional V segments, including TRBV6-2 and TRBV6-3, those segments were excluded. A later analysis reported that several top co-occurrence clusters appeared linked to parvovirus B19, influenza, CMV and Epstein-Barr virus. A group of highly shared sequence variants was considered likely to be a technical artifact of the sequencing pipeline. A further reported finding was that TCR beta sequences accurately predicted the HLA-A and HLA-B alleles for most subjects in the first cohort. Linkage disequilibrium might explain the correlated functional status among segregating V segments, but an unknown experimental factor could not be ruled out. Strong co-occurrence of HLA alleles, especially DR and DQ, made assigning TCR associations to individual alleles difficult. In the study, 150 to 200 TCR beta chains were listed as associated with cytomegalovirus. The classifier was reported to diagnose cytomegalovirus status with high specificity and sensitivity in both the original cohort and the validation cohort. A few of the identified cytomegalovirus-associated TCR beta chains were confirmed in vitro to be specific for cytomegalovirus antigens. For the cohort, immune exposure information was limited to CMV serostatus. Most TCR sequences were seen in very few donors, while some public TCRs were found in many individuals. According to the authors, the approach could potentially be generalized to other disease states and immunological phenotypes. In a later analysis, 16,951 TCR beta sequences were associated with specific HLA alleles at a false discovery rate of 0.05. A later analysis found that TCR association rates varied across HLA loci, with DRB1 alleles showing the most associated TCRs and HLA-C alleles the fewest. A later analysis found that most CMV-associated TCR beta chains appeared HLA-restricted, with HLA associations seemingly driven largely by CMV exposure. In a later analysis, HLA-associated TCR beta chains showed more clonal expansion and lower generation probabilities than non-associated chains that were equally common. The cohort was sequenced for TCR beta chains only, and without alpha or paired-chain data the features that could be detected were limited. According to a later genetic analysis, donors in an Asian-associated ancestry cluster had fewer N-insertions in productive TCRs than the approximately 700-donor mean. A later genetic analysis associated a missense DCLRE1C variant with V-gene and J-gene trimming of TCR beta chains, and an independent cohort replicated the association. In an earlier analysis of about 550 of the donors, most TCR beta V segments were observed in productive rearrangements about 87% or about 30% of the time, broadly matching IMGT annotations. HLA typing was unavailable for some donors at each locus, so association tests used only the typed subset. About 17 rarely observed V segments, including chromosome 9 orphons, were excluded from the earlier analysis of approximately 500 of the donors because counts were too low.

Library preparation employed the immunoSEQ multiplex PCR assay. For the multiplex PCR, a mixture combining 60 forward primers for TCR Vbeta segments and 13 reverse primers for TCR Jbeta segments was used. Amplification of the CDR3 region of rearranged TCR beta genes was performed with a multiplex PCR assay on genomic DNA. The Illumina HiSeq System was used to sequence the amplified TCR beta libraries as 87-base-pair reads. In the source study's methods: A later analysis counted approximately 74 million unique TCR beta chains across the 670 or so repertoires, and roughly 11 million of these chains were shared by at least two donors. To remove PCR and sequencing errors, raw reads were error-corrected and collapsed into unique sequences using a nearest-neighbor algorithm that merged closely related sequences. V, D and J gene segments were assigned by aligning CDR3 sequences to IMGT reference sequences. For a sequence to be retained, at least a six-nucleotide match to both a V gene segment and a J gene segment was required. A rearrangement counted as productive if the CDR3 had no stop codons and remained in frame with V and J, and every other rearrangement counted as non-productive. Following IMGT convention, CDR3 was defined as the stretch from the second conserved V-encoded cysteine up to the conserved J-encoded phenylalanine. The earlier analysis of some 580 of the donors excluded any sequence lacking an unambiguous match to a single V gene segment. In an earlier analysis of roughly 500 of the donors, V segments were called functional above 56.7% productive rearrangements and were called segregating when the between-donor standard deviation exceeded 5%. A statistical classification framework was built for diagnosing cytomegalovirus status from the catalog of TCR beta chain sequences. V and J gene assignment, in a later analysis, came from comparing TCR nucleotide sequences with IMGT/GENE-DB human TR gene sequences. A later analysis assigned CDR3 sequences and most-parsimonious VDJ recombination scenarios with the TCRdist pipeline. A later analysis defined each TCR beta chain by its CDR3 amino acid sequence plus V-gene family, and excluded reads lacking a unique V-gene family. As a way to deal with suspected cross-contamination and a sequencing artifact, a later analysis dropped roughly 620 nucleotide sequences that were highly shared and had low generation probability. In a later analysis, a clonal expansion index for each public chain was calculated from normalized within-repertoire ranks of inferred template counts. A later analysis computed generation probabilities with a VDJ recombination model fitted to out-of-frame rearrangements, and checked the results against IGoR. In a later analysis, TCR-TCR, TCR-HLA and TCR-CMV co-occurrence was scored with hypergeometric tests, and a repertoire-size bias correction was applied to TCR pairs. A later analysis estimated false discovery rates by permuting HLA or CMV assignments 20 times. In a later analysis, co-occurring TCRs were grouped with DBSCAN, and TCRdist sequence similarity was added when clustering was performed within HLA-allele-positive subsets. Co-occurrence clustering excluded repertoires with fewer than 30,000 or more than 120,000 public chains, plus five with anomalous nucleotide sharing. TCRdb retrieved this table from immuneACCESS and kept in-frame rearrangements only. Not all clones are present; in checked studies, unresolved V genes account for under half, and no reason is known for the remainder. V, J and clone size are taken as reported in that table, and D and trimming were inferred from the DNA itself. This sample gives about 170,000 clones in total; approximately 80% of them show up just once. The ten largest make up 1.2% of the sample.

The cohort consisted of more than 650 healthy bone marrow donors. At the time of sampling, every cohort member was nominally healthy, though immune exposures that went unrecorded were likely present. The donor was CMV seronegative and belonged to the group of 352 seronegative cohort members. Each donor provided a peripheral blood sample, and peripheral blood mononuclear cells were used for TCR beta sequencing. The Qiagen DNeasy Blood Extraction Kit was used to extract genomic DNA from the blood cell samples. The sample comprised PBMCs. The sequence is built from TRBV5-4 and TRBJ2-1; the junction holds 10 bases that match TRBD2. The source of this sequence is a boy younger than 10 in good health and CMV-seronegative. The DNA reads TGTGCCAGCAGCTTGGTGGGTCTAGCGGGAGTCCCCAATGAGCAGTTCTTC. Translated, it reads CASSLVGLAGVPNEQFF. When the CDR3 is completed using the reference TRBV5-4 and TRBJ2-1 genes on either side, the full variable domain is ETGVTQSPTHLIKTRGQQVTLRCSSQSGHNTVSWYQQALGQGPQFIFQYYREEENGRGNFPPRFSGLQFPNYSSELNVNALELDDSALYLCASSLVGLAGVPNEQFFGPGTRLTVL.